This entry is about one T cell receptor (beta chain). Its target is unknown. CDR3 size: 15 residues. Germline V gene sequence: CDR1 SEHNR, CDR2 FQNEAQ (reference sequence). Between the trimmed V and J ends, which lost 1 base and 5 bases, there was a span of 12 bases. In the source study's methods: Filtering differed for immunoSEQ, which gave only junction sequences without quality scores. Here immunoSEQ multiplex PCR was the method, and the copy in TCRdb shows in-frame clones only, minus some. That table is the source of V, J and clone size, and D and trimming were worked out from the DNA. The sample consists of around 1,900,000 clones, 80% to 95% of them appearing once. Positive CCR7 selection of CD45RO-negative cells yielded the naive CD8 cells, and terminally differentiated effector memory CD45RA+ cells were excluded. The data belong to a study of shared clonotypes between healthy human individuals. Study details: CD8 memory received one plate per donor, CD8 naive two, CD4 memory three and CD4 naive three. Points from the study as a whole: The sampled material consisted only of blood, and tissue repertoires are likely to differ. Measured sharing among donors was expected to vary with sequencing depth.

Sequenced sample: naive CD8+ T cells from PBMCs. This rearrangement joins TRBV7-9 to TRBJ2-1, with D possibly TRBD2 on 7 matching bases. The source is a man aged 18-30 years in good health. Some clones in this sample may be carry-over from other donors' samples. CDR3 bases: TGTGCCAGCAGCTTAGTTTGGGGGGGCAACAATGAGCAGTTCTTC. Protein product: CASSLVWGGNNEQFF. The full variable domain, in which reference TRBV7-9 and TRBJ2-1 provide the parts outside the CDR3, is DTGVSQNPRHKITKRGQNVTFRCDPISEHNRLYWYRQTLGQGPEFLTYFQNEAQLEKSRLLSDRFSAERPKGSFSTLEIQRTEQGDSAMYLCASSLVWGGNNEQFFGPGTRLTVL.